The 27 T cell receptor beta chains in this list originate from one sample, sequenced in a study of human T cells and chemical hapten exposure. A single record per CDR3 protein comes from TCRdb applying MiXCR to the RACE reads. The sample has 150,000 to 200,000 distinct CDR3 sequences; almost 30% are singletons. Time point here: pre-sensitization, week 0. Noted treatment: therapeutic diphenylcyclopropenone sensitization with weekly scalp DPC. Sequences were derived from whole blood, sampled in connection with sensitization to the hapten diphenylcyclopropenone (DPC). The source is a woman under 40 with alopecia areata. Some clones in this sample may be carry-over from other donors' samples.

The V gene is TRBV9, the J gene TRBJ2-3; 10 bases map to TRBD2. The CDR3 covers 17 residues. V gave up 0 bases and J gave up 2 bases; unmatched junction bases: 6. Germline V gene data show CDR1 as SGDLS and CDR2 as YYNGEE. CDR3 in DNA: TGTGCCAGCAGCGTAGGCTCTAGCGGGGGCTCCACAGATACGCAGTATTTT. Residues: CASSVGSSGGSTDTQYF.

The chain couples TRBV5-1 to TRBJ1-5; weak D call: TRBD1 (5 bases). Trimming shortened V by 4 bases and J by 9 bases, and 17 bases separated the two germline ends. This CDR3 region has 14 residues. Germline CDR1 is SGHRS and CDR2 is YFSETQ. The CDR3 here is CASSPLTGEAPQHF. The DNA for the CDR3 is TGCGCCAGCAGCCCACTGACGGGGGAAGCGCCCCAGCATTTT. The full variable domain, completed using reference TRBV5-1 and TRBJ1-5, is KAGVTQTPRYLIKTRGQQVTLSCSPISGHRSVSWYQQTPGQGLQFLFEYFSETQRNKGNFPGRFSGRQFSNSRSEMNVSTLELGDSALYLCASSPLTGEAPQHFGDGTRLSIL.

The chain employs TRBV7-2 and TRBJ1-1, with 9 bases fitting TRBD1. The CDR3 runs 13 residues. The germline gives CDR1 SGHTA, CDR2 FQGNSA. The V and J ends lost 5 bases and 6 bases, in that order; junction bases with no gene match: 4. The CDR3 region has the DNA TGTGCCAGCAGCCGGGACAGGGTACCTGAAGCTTTCTTT. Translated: CASSRDRVPEAFF.

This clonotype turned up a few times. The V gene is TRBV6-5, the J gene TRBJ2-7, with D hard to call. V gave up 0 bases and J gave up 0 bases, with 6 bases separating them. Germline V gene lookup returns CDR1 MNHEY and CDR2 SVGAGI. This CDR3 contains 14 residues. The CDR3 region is CASSYSIRSYEQYF. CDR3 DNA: TGTGCCAGCAGTTACTCTATCCGCTCCTACGAGCAGTACTTC.

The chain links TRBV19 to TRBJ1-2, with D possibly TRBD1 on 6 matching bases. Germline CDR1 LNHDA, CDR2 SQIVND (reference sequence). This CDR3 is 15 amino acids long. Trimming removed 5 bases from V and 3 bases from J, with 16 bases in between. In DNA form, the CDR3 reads TGTGCCAGTAGTCGCTCCCAGGGGCTTTACTATGGCTACACCTTC. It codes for CASSRSQGLYYGYTF.

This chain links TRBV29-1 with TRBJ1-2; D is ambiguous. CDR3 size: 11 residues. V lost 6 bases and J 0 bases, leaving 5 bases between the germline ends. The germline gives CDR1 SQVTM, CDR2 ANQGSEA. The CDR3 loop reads CSVEPNYGYTF. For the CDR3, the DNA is TGCAGCGTGGAGCCTAACTATGGCTACACCTTC.

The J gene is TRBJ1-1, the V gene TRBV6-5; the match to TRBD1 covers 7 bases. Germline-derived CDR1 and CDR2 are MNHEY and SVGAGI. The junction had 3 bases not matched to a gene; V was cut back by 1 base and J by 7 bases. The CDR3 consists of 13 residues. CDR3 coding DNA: TGTGCCAGCAGTTACTTGCAGGGGGTTGAAGCTTTCTTT. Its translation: CASSYLQGVEAFF.

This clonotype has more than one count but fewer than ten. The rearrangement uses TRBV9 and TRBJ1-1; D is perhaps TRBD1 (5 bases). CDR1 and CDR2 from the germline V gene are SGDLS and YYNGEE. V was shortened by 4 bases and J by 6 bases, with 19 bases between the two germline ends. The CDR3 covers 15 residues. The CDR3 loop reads CASSPQPTGTPEAFF. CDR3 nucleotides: TGTGCCAGCAGCCCCCAACCTACAGGAACTCCTGAAGCTTTCTTT.

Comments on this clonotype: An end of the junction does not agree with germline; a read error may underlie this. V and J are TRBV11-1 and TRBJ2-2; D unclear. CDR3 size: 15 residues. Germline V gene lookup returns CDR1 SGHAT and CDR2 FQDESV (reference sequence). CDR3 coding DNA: TGTGTCAGCAGCTTAGGACCGGGGAACACCGGGGAGCTGTTTTTT. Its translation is CVSSLGPGNTGELFF.

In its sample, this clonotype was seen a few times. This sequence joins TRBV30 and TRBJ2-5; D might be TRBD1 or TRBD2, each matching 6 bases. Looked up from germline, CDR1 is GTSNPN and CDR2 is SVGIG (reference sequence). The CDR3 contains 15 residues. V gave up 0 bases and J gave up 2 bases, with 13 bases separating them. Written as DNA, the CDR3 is TGTGCCTGGAGTGTGGGGGGCCAGGCGCAAGAGACCCAGTACTTC. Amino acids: CAWSVGGQAQETQYF.

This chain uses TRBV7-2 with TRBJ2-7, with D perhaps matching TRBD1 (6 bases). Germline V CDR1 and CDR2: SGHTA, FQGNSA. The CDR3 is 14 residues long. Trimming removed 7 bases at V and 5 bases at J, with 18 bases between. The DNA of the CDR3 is TGTGCCAGCACTACAGCCGGGACAAACCACGAGCAGTACTTC. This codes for CASTTAGTNHEQYF.

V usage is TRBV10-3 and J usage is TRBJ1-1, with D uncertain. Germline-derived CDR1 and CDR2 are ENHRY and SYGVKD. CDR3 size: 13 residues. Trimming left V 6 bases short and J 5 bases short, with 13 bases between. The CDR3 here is CAIRKGGSTEAFF. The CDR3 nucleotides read TGTGCCATCAGGAAGGGAGGTTCGACTGAAGCTTTCTTT.

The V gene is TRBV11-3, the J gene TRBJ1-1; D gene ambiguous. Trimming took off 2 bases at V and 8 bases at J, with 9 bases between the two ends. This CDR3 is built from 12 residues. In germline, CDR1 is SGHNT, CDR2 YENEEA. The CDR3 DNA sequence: TGTGCCAGCAGCTTATATATGACAGAAGCTTTCTTT. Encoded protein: CASSLYMTEAFF. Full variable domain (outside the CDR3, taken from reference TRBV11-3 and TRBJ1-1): EAGVVQSPRYKIIEKKQPVAFWCNPISGHNTLYWYLQNLGQGPELLIRYENEEAVDDSQLPKDRFSAERLKGVDSTLKIQPAELGDSAVYLCASSLYMTEAFFGQGTRLTVV.

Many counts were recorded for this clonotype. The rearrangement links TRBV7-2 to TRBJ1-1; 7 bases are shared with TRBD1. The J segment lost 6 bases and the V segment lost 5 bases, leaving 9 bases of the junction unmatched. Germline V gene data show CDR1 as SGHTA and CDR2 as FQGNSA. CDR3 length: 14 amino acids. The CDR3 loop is CASSPRQGGSEAFF. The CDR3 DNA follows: TGTGCCAGCAGCCCACGACAGGGAGGGTCTGAAGCTTTCTTT.

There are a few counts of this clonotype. DNA of the CDR3: TGCAGCGTGGGACTTTCCGGGGAGCTGTTTTTT. Translation: CSVGLSGELFF. The J gene is TRBJ2-2, the V gene TRBV29-1, with D perhaps TRBD2 (6 bases). Germline assignment: CDR1 SQVTM and CDR2 ANQGSEA. V was clipped by 6 bases and J by 6 bases, with 8 bases between them. The CDR3 length is 11 residues.

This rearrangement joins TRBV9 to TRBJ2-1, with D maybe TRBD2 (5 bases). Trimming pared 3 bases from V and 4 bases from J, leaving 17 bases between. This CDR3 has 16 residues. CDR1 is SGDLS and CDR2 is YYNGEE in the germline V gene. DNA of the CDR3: TGTGCCAGCAGCGGACCAAGCGGTACACTGTACAATGAGCAGTTCTTC. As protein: CASSGPSGTLYNEQFF.

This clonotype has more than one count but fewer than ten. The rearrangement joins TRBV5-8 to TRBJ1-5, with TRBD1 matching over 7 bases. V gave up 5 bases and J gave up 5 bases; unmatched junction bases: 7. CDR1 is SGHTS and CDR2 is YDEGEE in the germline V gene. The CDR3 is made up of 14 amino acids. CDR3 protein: CASSLGQSHQPQHF. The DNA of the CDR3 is TGTGCCAGCAGTCTGGGACAGTCGCATCAGCCCCAGCATTTT.

The CDR3 sequence: CAIKSGNEDNQPQHF. The CDR3 region has the DNA TGTGCCATCAAGTCCGGGAATGAGGATAATCAGCCCCAGCATTTT. This chain uses TRBV10-3 with TRBJ1-5; no reliable D call. Looked up from germline, CDR1 is ENHRY and CDR2 is SYGVKD. The CDR3 length is 15 residues. Trimming stripped 7 bases from V and 4 bases from J, with 17 bases between.

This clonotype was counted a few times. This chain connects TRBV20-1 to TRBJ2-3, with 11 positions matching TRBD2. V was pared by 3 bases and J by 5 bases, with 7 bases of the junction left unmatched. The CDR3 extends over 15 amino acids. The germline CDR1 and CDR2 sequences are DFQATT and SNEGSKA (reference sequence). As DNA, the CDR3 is TGCAGTGCTAGTCTCGGTAGCGGGGGGGGAGATACGCAGTATTTT. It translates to CSASLGSGGGDTQYF.

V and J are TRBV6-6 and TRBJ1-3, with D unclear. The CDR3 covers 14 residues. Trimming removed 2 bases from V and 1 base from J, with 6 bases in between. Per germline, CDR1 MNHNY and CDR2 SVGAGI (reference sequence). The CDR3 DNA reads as TGTGCCAGCAGTTACGTGGGTTCTGGAAACACCATATATTTT. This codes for CASSYVGSGNTIYF.

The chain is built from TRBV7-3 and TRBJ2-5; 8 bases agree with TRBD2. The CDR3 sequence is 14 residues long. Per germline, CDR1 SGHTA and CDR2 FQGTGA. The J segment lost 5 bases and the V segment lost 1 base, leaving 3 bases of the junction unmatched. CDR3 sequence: CASSLNSGAETQYF. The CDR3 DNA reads TGTGCCAGCAGCTTAAATAGCGGGGCCGAGACCCAGTACTTC.

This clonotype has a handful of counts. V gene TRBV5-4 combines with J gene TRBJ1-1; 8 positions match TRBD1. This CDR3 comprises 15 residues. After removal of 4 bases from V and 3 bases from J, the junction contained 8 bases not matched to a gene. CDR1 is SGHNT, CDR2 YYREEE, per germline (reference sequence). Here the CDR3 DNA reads TGTGCCAGCAGCGGAAGACAGGGGTTTGACACTGAAGCTTTCTTT. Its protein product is CASSGRQGFDTEAFF.

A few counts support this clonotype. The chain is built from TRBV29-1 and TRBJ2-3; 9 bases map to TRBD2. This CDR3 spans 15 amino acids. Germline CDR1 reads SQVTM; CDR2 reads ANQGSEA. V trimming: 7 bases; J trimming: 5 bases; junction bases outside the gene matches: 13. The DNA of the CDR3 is TGCAGCGGACAGATCCGCGGGGGGGCCCAAGATACGCAGTATTTT. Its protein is CSGQIRGGAQDTQYF.

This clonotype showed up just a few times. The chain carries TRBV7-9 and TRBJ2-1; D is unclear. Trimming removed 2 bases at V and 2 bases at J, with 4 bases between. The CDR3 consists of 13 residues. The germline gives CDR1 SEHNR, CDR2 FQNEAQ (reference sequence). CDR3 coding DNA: TGTGCCAGCAGCTTACGTACCTACAATGAGCAGTTCTTC. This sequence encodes CASSLRTYNEQFF. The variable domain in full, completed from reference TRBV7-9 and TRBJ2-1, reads DTGVSQNPRHKITKRGQNVTFRCDPISEHNRLYWYRQTLGQGPEFLTYFQNEAQLEKSRLLSDRFSAERPKGSFSTLEIQRTEQGDSAMYLCASSLRTYNEQFFGPGTRLTVL.

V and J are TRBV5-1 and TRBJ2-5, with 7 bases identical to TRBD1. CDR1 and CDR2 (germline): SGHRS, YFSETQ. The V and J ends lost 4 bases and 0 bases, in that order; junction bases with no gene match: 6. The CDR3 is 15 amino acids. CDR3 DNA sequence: TGCGCCAGCAGCCGCGTGGGACAGAACCAAGAGACCCAGTACTTC. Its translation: CASSRVGQNQETQYF.

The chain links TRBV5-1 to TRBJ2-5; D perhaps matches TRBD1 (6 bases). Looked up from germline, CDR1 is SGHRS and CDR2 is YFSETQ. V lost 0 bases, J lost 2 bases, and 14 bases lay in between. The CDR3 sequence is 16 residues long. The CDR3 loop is CASSLDGRGGQETQYF. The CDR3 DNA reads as TGCGCCAGCAGCTTGGACGGCAGAGGGGGACAAGAGACCCAGTACTTC.

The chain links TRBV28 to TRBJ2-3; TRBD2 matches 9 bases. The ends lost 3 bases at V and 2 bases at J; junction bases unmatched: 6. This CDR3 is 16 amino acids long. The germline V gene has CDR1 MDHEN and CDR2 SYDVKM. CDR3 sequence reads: CASSLEGLALTDTQYF. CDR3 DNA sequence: TGTGCCAGCAGTTTGGAGGGACTAGCTCTCACAGATACGCAGTATTTT.